This TCR beta chain is drawn from a study of blood T cell repertoires in COVID-19. Cohort 3 recovery required two negative PCRs, clearance, or symptom resolution. Germline-derived CDR1 and CDR2 are SGDLS and YYNGEE. This CDR3 contains 13 residues. V was pared by 0 bases and J by 5 bases, with 7 bases between. Per the original methods: By means of reference gene primer amplification, nucleated cell counts were estimated. Repertoires were generated with immunoSEQ multiplex PCR, while TCRdb's copy carries only in-frame clones and drops some. V and J calls and clone size follow that table, whereas D and trimming were derived from the DNA. This table holds roughly 250,000 clones, 85% to 90% found once.

The chain links TRBV9 to TRBJ2-3, with D unclear. This sequence was found in a young woman who had recovered from COVID-19. Sequencing input: PBMCs or T cells enriched from blood (not recorded which). In DNA, the CDR3 is TGTGCCAGCAGCGTAGATTTGAGAGATACGCAGTATTTT. Protein product: CASSVDLRDTQYF.